This TCR beta chain was captured by sequencing in a study of identical twins' blood T cells. TCRdb reprocessed the 5' RACE reads via MiXCR and lists one record per CDR3 protein. Of 350,000 to 400,000 distinct CDR3 sequences listed, over 25% are singletons. CDR3 length equals 13 residues. Germline V gene sequence: CDR1 ENHRY, CDR2 SYGVKD. Worth noting for this clonotype: An end of the junction does not agree with germline; a read error may underlie this.

The origin of this receptor is a woman between 18 and 55 years old in good health. Sequencing was carried out using PBMCs. The rearrangement uses TRBV10-3 and TRBJ1-5, with a weak D call TRBD1 (5 bases). In nucleotides, the CDR3 is TGTGTCATCAGGGCAGTTAGCAATCAGCCCCAGCATTTT. As protein: CVIRAVSNQPQHF.